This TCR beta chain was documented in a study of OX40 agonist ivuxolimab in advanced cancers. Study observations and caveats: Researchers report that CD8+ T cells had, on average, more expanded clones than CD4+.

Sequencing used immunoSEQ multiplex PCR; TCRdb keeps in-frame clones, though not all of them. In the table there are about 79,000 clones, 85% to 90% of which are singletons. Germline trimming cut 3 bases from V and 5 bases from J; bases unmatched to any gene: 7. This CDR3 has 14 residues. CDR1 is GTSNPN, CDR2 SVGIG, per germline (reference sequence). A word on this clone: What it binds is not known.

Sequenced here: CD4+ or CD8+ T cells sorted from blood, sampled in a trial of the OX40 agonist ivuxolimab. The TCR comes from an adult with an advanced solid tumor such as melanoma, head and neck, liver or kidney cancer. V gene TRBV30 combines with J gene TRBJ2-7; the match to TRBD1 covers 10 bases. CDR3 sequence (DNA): TGTGCCTGGAGGACGGGACAGGGGTTCCACGAGCAGTACTTC. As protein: CAWRTGQGFHEQYF.